A selection of T cell receptor beta chains follows, all from one sample in a study of blood T cell repertoires in COVID-19. Produced via immunoSEQ multiplex PCR; TCRdb's table is partial and in-frame only. This sample yields approximately 210,000 clones, of which 82% are seen a single time; around 3.4% belongs to the top ten. The sequencing sample was made of PBMCs or T cells enriched from blood (not recorded which). These receptors all stem from a woman in her fifties or sixties who had recovered from COVID-19. The CDR3 runs from the conserved cysteine through the conserved F or W. The D gene is left open where the match is weak. A clone size is listed for some rows: how often the clone was seen (once, few, many), or a class if it is expanded.

d_gene,v_gene,abundance,j_gene,CDR3aa,CDR3nt
-,TRBV7-9,-,TRBJ1-1,CASSLDAWGGDLDTEAFF,TGTGCCAGCAGCTTAGATGCCTGGGGGGGCGATTTGGACACTGAAGCTTTCTTT
TRBD1,TRBV11-2,-,TRBJ1-5,CASSLQGAQPQHF,TGTGCCAGCAGCCTGCAGGGGGCCCAGCCCCAGCATTTT
TRBD2,TRBV6-2/TRBV6-3,many,TRBJ2-1,CASSPPGLVKEQFF,TGTGCCAGCAGTCCCCCGGGACTAGTGAAAGAGCAGTTCTTC
-,TRBV5-5,many,TRBJ1-1,CASSFGSRQGITMNTEAFF,TGTGCCAGCAGCTTCGGCAGTCGGCAGGGAATTACCATGAACACTGAAGCTTTCTTT
TRBD2,TRBV3-1/TRBV3-2,-,TRBJ2-5,CASSQRAGGQQETQYF,TGTGCCAGCAGCCAACGGGCGGGGGGCCAACAAGAGACCCAGTACTTC
TRBD1,TRBV2,-,TRBJ1-1,CASNGQGETEAFF,TGTGCCAGCAATGGGCAGGGGGAAACTGAAGCTTTCTTT
TRBD2,TRBV11-2,-,TRBJ2-5,CASSKTSGSGETQYF,TGTGCCAGCAGCAAGACTAGCGGGAGTGGTGAGACCCAGTACTTC
-,TRBV19,-,TRBJ1-4,CASSPRGGVNEKLFF,TGTGCCAGTAGTCCCCGGGGGGGGGTAAATGAAAAACTGTTTTTT
-,TRBV6-1,few,TRBJ1-5,CASSEAQGGQPQHF,TGTGCCAGCAGTGAAGCACAGGGCGGTCAGCCCCAGCATTTT
-,TRBV5-6,few,TRBJ2-5,CASSAGRRGRETQYF,TGTGCCAGCAGTGCGGGGCGAAGGGGACGCGAGACCCAGTACTTC
TRBD2,TRBV4-1,few,TRBJ2-1,CASSQVWLAGGSEQFF,TGCGCCAGCAGCCAAGTTTGGCTAGCGGGAGGGAGCGAGCAGTTCTTC
-,TRBV5-1,-,TRBJ1-2,CASSLGQDINYGYTF,TGCGCCAGCAGCTTGGGTCAGGACATTAACTATGGCTACACCTTC
TRBD2,TRBV5-1,-,TRBJ2-3,CASSLADGRASDTQYF,TGCGCCAGCAGCTTGGCAGACGGGAGGGCCTCAGATACGCAGTATTTT
-,TRBV6-1,-,TRBJ1-2,CASSEGGEGGYGYTF,TGTGCCAGCAGTGAGGGGGGGGAGGGAGGCTATGGCTACACCTTC
TRBD2,TRBV5-1,-,TRBJ2-2,CASRTSANTGELFF,TGCGCCAGCAGGACTAGCGCAAACACCGGGGAGCTGTTTTTT
-,TRBV10-3,-,TRBJ1-2,CAISAGEERYGYTF,TGTGCCATCAGTGCGGGGGAAGAGAGGTATGGCTACACCTTC
TRBD2,TRBV3-1/TRBV3-2,-,TRBJ2-1,CASSLLTSGSDEQFF,TGTGCCAGCAGCCTTTTGACTAGCGGGAGCGATGAGCAGTTCTTC
-,TRBV3-1/TRBV3-2,-,TRBJ2-7,CASSQTRAYEQYF,TGTGCCAGCAGCCAAACTCGCGCCTACGAGCAGTACTTC
-,TRBV21-1,-,TRBJ1-6,CASSQRRQLSYNSPLHF,TGTGCCAGCAGTCAGAGGAGACAGCTTTCTTATAATTCACCCCTCCACTTT
TRBD1,TRBV10-3,-,TRBJ1-1,CAISQGTGTGTRKAFF,TGTGCCATCAGTCAAGGGACAGGGACAGGCACGCGGAAGGCTTTCTTT
-,TRBV27,-,TRBJ1-5,CASSPQGSNQPQHF,TGTGCCAGCAGCCCACAGGGTAGCAATCAGCCCCAGCATTTT
-,TRBV5-1,-,TRBJ1-5,CASSWHLLEPGLSNQPQHF,TGCGCCAGCAGCTGGCATCTTCTAGAACCAGGGCTGAGCAATCAGCCCCAGCATTTT
-,TRBV19,-,TRBJ2-5,CASSIGGETQYF,TGTGCCAGTAGTATTGGAGGAGAGACCCAGTACTTC
-,TRBV14,-,TRBJ1-1,CASSQRRQNLNTEAFF,TGTGCCAGCAGCCAAAGGCGGCAGAATTTGAACACTGAAGCTTTCTTT
-,TRBV5-5,-,TRBJ2-2,CASSLAPGDTGELFF,TGTGCCAGCAGCTTGGCCCCAGGGGACACCGGGGAGCTGTTTTTT
-,TRBV19,once,TRBJ1-1,CASSIPKTVNTEAFF,TGTGCCAGTAGTATACCTAAGACAGTAAACACTGAAGCTTTCTTT
-,TRBV27,-,TRBJ2-6,CASSSRRGFGANVLTF,TGTGCCAGCAGCTCGCGAAGGGGGTTTGGGGCCAACGTCCTGACTTTC
TRBD1,TRBV10-3,-,TRBJ1-5,CAITPGQERPQHF,TGTGCCATCACCCCGGGACAGGAACGGCCCCAGCATTTT
TRBD1,TRBV3-1/TRBV3-2,few,TRBJ2-7,CASSYRGQDEQYF,TGTGCCAGCAGCTACAGGGGGCAGGACGAGCAGTACTTC
TRBD1,TRBV18,many,TRBJ2-7,CASSPTDRGIHEQYF,TGTGCCAGCTCACCTACAGACAGGGGGATCCACGAGCAGTACTTC
-,TRBV15,few,TRBJ1-2,CATSRDSSGGFGYTF,TGTGCCACCAGCAGAGATAGCAGCGGGGGCTTCGGCTACACCTTC
TRBD1,TRBV19,-,TRBJ1-5,CASGGRTGGNQPQHF,TGTGCCAGCGGAGGGCGGACAGGGGGCAATCAGCCCCAGCATTTT
TRBD1,TRBV2,-,TRBJ1-2,CASSEEGQGLYGYTF,TGTGCCAGCAGTGAGGAGGGACAGGGACTCTATGGCTACACCTTC
TRBD1,TRBV19,-,TRBJ1-2,CASIPDRGGYGYTF,TGTGCCAGTATCCCGGACAGGGGAGGCTATGGCTACACCTTC
-,TRBV5-1,-,TRBJ1-2,CASRPDRNYGYTF,TGCGCCAGCAGACCCGACAGAAACTATGGCTACACCTTC
TRBD1,TRBV10-3,-,TRBJ1-1,CAISGDRAGSEAFF,TGTGCCATCAGTGGGGACAGGGCTGGATCTGAAGCTTTCTTT
-,TRBV28,-,TRBJ2-3,CASSYSGTDTQYF,TGTGCCAGCTCGTACTCAGGGACAGATACGCAGTATTTT
-,TRBV12-5,-,TRBJ2-1,CASGFEAGVWNEQFF,TGTGCTAGTGGTTTTGAGGCAGGGGTTTGGAATGAGCAGTTCTTC
-,TRBV2,few,TRBJ1-4,CASSEEGVVEKLFF,TGTGCCAGCAGTGAAGAGGGGGTAGTTGAAAAACTGTTTTTT
-,TRBV19,-,TRBJ1-2,CASSIRKELNYGYTF,TGTGCCAGTAGTATAAGGAAGGAGTTAAACTATGGCTACACCTTC
-,TRBV7-2,-,TRBJ1-2,CASSLGVTNYGYTF,TGTGCCAGCAGCTTAGGCGTCACTAACTATGGCTACACCTTC
TRBD1,TRBV30,-,TRBJ1-3,CAWTPGQVSSGNTIYF,TGTGCCTGGACTCCGGGACAGGTCTCCTCTGGAAACACCATATATTTT
-,TRBV2,-,TRBJ1-1,CASSEAGGGTEAFF,TGTGCCAGCAGTGAAGCCGGGGGAGGGACTGAAGCTTTCTTT
TRBD1,TRBV7-3,-,TRBJ1-1,CASSITGGPGEAFF,TGTGCCAGCAGCATCACAGGGGGCCCCGGTGAAGCTTTCTTT
TRBD1,TRBV5-1,-,TRBJ1-3,CASSSLQGSGNTIYF,TGCGCCAGCAGCTCACTACAGGGGTCTGGAAACACCATATATTTT